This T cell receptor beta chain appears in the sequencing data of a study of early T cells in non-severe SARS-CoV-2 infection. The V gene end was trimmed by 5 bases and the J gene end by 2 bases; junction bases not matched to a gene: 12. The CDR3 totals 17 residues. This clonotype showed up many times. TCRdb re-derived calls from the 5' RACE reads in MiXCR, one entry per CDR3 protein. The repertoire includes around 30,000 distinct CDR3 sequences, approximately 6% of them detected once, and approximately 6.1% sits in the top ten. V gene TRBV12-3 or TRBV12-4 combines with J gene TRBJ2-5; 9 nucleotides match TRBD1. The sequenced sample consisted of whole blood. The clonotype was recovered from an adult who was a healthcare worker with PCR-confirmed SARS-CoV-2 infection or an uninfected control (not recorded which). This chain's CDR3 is CASSTGLGQGVQETQYF. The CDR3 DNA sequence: TGTGCCAGCAGTACGGGTCTGGGACAGGGAGTACAAGAGACCCAGTACTTC.